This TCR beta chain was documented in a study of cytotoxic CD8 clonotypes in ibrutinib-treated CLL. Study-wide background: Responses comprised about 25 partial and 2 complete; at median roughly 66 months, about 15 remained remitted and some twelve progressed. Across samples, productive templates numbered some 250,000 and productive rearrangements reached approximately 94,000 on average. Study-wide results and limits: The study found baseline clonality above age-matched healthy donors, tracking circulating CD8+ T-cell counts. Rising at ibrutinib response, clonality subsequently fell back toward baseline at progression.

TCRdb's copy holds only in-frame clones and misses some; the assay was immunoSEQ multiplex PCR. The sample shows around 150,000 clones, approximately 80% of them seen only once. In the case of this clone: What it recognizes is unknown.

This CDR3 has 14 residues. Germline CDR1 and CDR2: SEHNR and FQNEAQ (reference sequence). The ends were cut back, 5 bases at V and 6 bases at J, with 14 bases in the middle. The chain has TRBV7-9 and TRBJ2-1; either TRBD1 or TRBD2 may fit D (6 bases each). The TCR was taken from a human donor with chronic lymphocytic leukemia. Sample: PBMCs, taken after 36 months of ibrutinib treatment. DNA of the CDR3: TGTGCCAGCAGCCGAAGTTGGGGGGCCAATGAGCAGTTCTTC. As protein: CASSRSWGANEQFF.